The 21 T cell receptor beta chains listed next were all sequenced from one sample in a study of T cell responses to AZD1222 COVID-19 vaccine. Profiled with immunoSEQ multiplex PCR; TCRdb holds only in-frame clones, not every one. This table has roughly 100,000 clones, 80% to 90% appearing once. Sample: peripheral blood, taken on day 0 of AZD1222 vaccination. Every receptor here comes from an adult in good health.

CDR3 in DNA: TGTGCCAGCAGTGAAGCTTACCTGTCGGTTGCAAGGCCCCCCCTCCACTTT. This codes for CASSEAYLSVARPPLHF. The chain joins TRBV6-1 to TRBJ1-6; D ambiguous. This CDR3 is 17 amino acids long. Germline CDR1 is MNHNS and CDR2 is SASEGT. Between the trimmed V and J ends, which lost 0 bases and 13 bases, there was a span of 22 bases.

The J gene is TRBJ2-7, the V gene TRBV7-9; possibly TRBD1 for D (6 bases). V lost 4 bases to trimming and J lost 7 bases, with 8 bases between them. CDR3 length equals 11 residues. Germline V gene data show CDR1 as SEHNR and CDR2 as FQNEAQ (reference sequence). The CDR3 DNA reads as TGTGCCAGCAGCTATACAGGGGAGCAGTACTTC. This gives the protein CASSYTGEQYF.

The J gene is TRBJ2-1, the V gene TRBV6-1; no definite D call. V lost 3 bases and J 8 bases, leaving 14 bases between the germline ends. The CDR3 sequence is 14 residues long. Germline values: CDR1 MNHNS, CDR2 SASEGT. The CDR3 coding sequence is TGTGCCAGCAGTGAGATAATAGGCGGCTATGAGCAGTTCTTC. This sequence encodes CASSEIIGGYEQFF.

CDR3 bases: TGTGCCAGCAGTCCCGGTGCGGGGGGAAGATGGAAATCCCTTGAAGCTTTCTTT. It specifies CASSPGAGGRWKSLEAFF. The chain combines TRBV28 with TRBJ1-1, with a tentative D call TRBD1 (5 bases). V was trimmed by 5 bases and J by 7 bases, leaving 29 bases between them. Germline V CDR1 and CDR2: MDHEN, SYDVKM. The CDR3 extends over 18 amino acids.

J is TRBJ2-7 and V is TRBV6-5; 7 bases line up with TRBD1. The germline CDR1 and CDR2 sequences are MNHEY and SVGAGI. V gave up 6 bases and J gave up 4 bases; unmatched junction bases: 9. The CDR3 contains 14 residues. This CDR3 is CASRPGTAPYEQYF. DNA for the CDR3: TGTGCCAGCAGACCCGGGACAGCCCCGTACGAGCAGTACTTC.

This clone was seen only once. The chain joins TRBV6-5 to TRBJ1-1; 8 positions match TRBD1. Germline values: CDR1 MNHEY, CDR2 SVGAGI. The ends lost 6 bases at V and 5 bases at J; junction bases unmatched: 11. This CDR3 is built from 15 residues. The CDR3 DNA is TGTGCCAGCAGCCCGACCCGACAGGGGAGAACTGAAGCTTTCTTT. It yields the protein CASSPTRQGRTEAFF.

The V call is TRBV4-2, the J call TRBJ2-3; unclear D gene. The germline gives CDR1 LGHNA, CDR2 YNFKEQ. V was clipped by 0 bases and J by 0 bases, with 16 bases between them. This CDR3 has 18 amino acids. This CDR3 reads CASSQDLVRGPSTDTQYF. The CDR3 nucleotides read TGTGCCAGCAGCCAAGATCTTGTACGCGGACCTAGCACAGATACGCAGTATTTT.

The chain is built from TRBV20-1 and TRBJ1-5, with D perhaps TRBD1 (5 bases). The CDR3 runs 22 residues. V lost 3 bases and J lost 6, with 39 bases in between. From germline, CDR1 is DFQATT and CDR2 SNEGSKA (reference sequence). This CDR3 is CSASVGSPEGYYGEGNPQPQHF. CDR3 in DNA: TGCAGTGCTAGTGTCGGCTCGCCCGAAGGTTACTACGGCGAGGGGAACCCTCAGCCCCAGCATTTT.

This rearrangement joins TRBV7-2 to TRBJ2-3, with D possibly being TRBD2 (6 bases). Germline V gives CDR1 SGHTA, CDR2 FQGNSA. The CDR3 length is 17 residues. V was pared by 3 bases and J by 0 bases, with 16 bases between. CDR3: CASSFRREKPSTDTQYF. DNA for the CDR3: TGTGCCAGCAGCTTTAGGCGGGAAAAGCCGAGCACAGATACGCAGTATTTT.

The chain couples TRBV11-2 to TRBJ2-7; 11 nucleotides align to TRBD2. Germline CDR1 reads SGHAT; CDR2 reads FQNNGV. The CDR3 is made up of 15 amino acids. Trimming took 4 bases from V and 5 from J; bases not matched to a gene: 7. The CDR3 reads CASSSIAGGPHEQYF. The CDR3 DNA sequence: TGTGCCAGCAGCTCAATAGCGGGAGGGCCACACGAGCAGTACTTC.

The rearrangement links TRBV18 to TRBJ2-7, with D maybe TRBD2 (6 bases). V was trimmed by 4 bases and J by 6 bases, leaving 13 bases between them. Germline CDR1 reads KGHSH; CDR2 reads LQKENI. This CDR3 spans 13 amino acids. CDR3 DNA: TGTGCCAGCTCACAGACCATGGGGGGCGAGCAGTACTTC. Encoded protein: CASSQTMGGEQYF.

The chain joins TRBV6-5 to TRBJ1-6; 8 positions agree with TRBD1. This CDR3 is 15 amino acids long. Looked up from germline, CDR1 is MNHEY and CDR2 is SVGAGI. The V and J ends lost 4 bases and 3 bases, in that order; junction bases with no gene match: 2. The CDR3 is CASSSTGVYNSPLHF. CDR3 bases: TGTGCCAGCAGTTCGACAGGGGTCTATAATTCACCCCTCCACTTT.

The chain recombines TRBV6-4 with TRBJ1-1, with a tentative D call TRBD1 (5 bases). The CDR3 is 12 amino acids. With 6 bases removed from V and 3 bases from J, the gap between germline ends came to 8 bases. Per germline, CDR1 MRHNA and CDR2 SNTAGT. In DNA form, the CDR3 reads TGTGCCAGCAGGGGGGGGGACACTGAAGCTTTCTTT. Translation gives CASRGGDTEAFF.

This clone came up once. J is TRBJ1-4 and V is TRBV6-5; D not certain. Germline V gene data show CDR1 as MNHEY and CDR2 as SVGAGI. The germline V and J ends were trimmed by 4 bases and 5 bases, with 11 bases remaining between them. The CDR3 is 14 amino acids. The CDR3 DNA reads as TGTGCCAGCAGTTTCAGGCAGTTAAATGAAAAACTGTTTTTT. This translates into CASSFRQLNEKLFF.

This sequence joins TRBV7-8 and TRBJ1-2; D is undetermined. The CDR3 is made up of 12 amino acids. V was trimmed by 1 base and J by 8 bases, leaving 8 bases between them. CDR1 is SGHVS and CDR2 is FQNEAQ in the germline V gene. The CDR3 nucleotides read TGTGCCAGCAGCTTAGGGGCAAGCGGCTACACCTTC. It translates to CASSLGASGYTF.

The chain carries TRBV28 and TRBJ1-2; weak D call: TRBD1 (5 bases). Germline V lookup: CDR1 MDHEN, CDR2 SYDVKM. Between the trimmed V and J ends, which lost 1 base and 6 bases, there was a span of 12 bases. The CDR3 is 14 residues long. The CDR3, as DNA: TGTGCCAGCAGTTTATTTACAGGACATAATGGCTACACCTTC. This encodes CASSLFTGHNGYTF.

The count of this clone is one. This chain joins TRBV11-2 and TRBJ2-7; 8 bases are shared with TRBD2. This CDR3 contains 11 residues. Germline-derived CDR1 and CDR2 are SGHAT and FQNNGV. The trim removed 7 bases at V and 7 bases at J, leaving 3 bases unmatched. The CDR3 region has the DNA TGTGCCAGCACCGGCGGGGGGGAGCAGTACTTC. Its translation is CASTGGGEQYF.

The chain uses TRBV5-1 and TRBJ2-7; D might be TRBD1 or TRBD2, each matching 6 bases. V lost 0 bases and J 6 bases, leaving 13 bases between the germline ends. This CDR3 region has 14 residues. Germline CDR1 reads SGHRS; CDR2 reads YFSETQ. The CDR3 spells CASSLGGGQIEQYF. The CDR3 DNA reads as TGCGCCAGCAGCTTGGGGGGAGGACAGATCGAGCAGTACTTC.

The chain couples TRBV7-2 to TRBJ1-1, with D perhaps matching TRBD1 (6 bases). V was trimmed by 2 bases and J by 1 base, leaving 14 bases between them. The CDR3 has 16 residues. The germline V gene has CDR1 SGHTA and CDR2 FQGNSA. The CDR3: CASSLPLTGRNTEAFF. CDR3 bases: TGTGCCAGCAGCTTACCTCTGACAGGCCGGAACACTGAAGCTTTCTTT.

This chain links TRBV7-2 with TRBJ2-7; 9 nucleotides line up with TRBD2. The CDR3 totals 15 residues. Trimming at V came to 2 bases and at J to 1 base, leaving 3 bases not matched to a gene. Germline V CDR1 and CDR2: SGHTA, FQGNSA. The CDR3, as DNA: TGTGCCAGCAGCTTAATGACTAGCGGATCCTACGAGCAGTACTTC. It yields the protein CASSLMTSGSYEQYF.

The CDR3 DNA is TGTGCCAGCAGTAACAGGGTCCCCTACAATGAGCAGTTCTTC. Encoded protein: CASSNRVPYNEQFF. The chain is built from TRBV6-5 and TRBJ2-1; tentative D call: TRBD1 (6 bases). The length of the CDR3 is 14 residues. Germline V gene sequence: CDR1 MNHEY, CDR2 SVGAGI. Trimming removed 5 bases from V and 2 bases from J, with 10 bases in between.